The 25 T cell receptor beta chains presented below share a single source sample, sequenced in a study of blood T cells in healthy people across ages. Primed by a sample-barcoded 5' primer and a J-beta primer mix, a second PCR proceeded for roughly 7 to 11 cycles. TCRdb called the 5' RACE reads again in MiXCR, with one record for every CDR3 protein. The sample consists of approximately 800,000 distinct CDR3 sequences, about 56% of them appearing once. Sequences were obtained from blood. The receptor source for this set is a middle-aged man in good health.

The chain links TRBV28 to TRBJ2-7; 10 bases align to TRBD2. The DNA end favors TRBJ2-1, so the J call may be wrong. CDR1 is MDHEN and CDR2 is SYDVKM in the germline V gene. This CDR3 has 14 residues. The CDR3 region is CASNSLAGDFEQFF. In nucleotides, the CDR3 is TGTGCCAGCAATAGTCTAGCGGGAGATTTTGAGCAGTTCTTC.

There are a few counts of this clonotype. The chain has TRBV5-1 and TRBJ1-2; 7 nucleotides line up with TRBD1. The CDR3 consists of 17 residues. V shed 3 bases and J 0 bases; nucleotides not matched to a gene: 11. In germline, CDR1 is SGHRS, CDR2 YFSETQ. CDR3 nucleotide sequence: TGCGCCAGCAGCTCATCGGGACAGAGATCAGCTAACTATGGCTACACCTTC. This encodes CASSSSGQRSANYGYTF.

CDR3: CASSDFGNEQFF. In DNA form, the CDR3 reads TGTGCCAGCAGTGATTTCGGCAATGAGCAGTTCTTC. The chain couples TRBV25-1 to TRBJ2-1, with D unresolved. This CDR3 has 12 amino acids. The ends were cut back, 3 bases at V and 6 bases at J, with 6 bases in the middle. CDR1 is MGHDK and CDR2 is SYGVNS in the germline V gene.

This chain connects TRBV28 to TRBJ2-4, with D perhaps matching TRBD1 (5 bases). The germline CDR1 and CDR2 sequences are MDHEN and SYDVKM. This CDR3 has 15 amino acids. Between the trimmed V and J ends, which lost 4 bases and 13 bases, there was a span of 23 bases. The CDR3 DNA follows: TGTGCCAGCAGTTCTCACAACGAGGTTGGGGCGGTGCAGTACTTC. This translates into CASSSHNEVGAVQYF.

The J gene is TRBJ2-5, the V gene TRBV24-1; D is possibly TRBD2 (5 bases). The CDR3 extends over 16 amino acids. Germline V gene lookup returns CDR1 KGHDR and CDR2 SFDVKD. The V end was cut by 1 base, the J end by 3 bases, with 14 bases between. The CDR3 loop is CATSDFTAGHEETQYF. The CDR3 coding sequence is TGTGCCACCAGTGATTTTACGGCGGGCCATGAAGAGACCCAGTACTTC.

This clonotype has only one observation. The chain joins TRBV20-1 to TRBJ2-7, with D perhaps TRBD1 or TRBD2 (5 bases each). CDR1 and CDR2 from the germline V gene are DFQATT and SNEGSKA (reference sequence). The CDR3 length is 15 residues. Trimming removed 0 bases at V and 6 bases at J, with 18 bases between. CDR3 protein: CSARESKGDRGEQYF. DNA of the CDR3: TGCAGTGCTAGAGAAAGCAAGGGAGACAGAGGCGAGCAGTACTTC.

The genes are TRBV7-9 and TRBJ2-7, with 7 bases matching TRBD2. From germline, CDR1 is SEHNR and CDR2 FQNEAQ (reference sequence). J gave up 6 bases and V 5 bases, and 16 bases lay outside the gene matches. This CDR3 is built from 16 residues. The CDR3 nucleotides read TGTGCCAGCAGCCCTGACGCGGCGGGAGTCTTGGGCGAGCAGTACTTC. Its protein product is CASSPDAAGVLGEQYF.

The chain recombines TRBV7-2 with TRBJ2-7, with TRBD1 matching over 10 bases. CDR3 length: 15 residues. Germline CDR1 reads SGHTA; CDR2 reads FQGNSA. J gave up 0 bases and V 3 bases, and 2 bases lay outside the gene matches. In DNA form, the CDR3 reads TGTGCCAGCAGCTTTAGGACAGGGGGCTCCTACGAGCAGTACTTC. Its translation is CASSFRTGGSYEQYF. The variable domain in full, with the rest retrieved from reference TRBV7-2 and TRBJ2-7, is GAGVSQSPSNKVTEKGKDVELRCDPISGHTALYWYRQSLGQGLEFLIYFQGNSAPDKSGLPSDRFSAERTGGSVSTLTIQRTQQEDSAVYLCASSFRTGGSYEQYFGPGTRLTVT.

Regarding this clonotype: A much larger clone lies one base from this, so it may be a read error. The V gene is TRBV5-1, the J gene TRBJ2-6; D call uncertain. This CDR3 is 15 amino acids long. CDR1 is SGHRS and CDR2 is YFSETQ in the germline V gene. CDR3 bases: TGCGTCAGCAGAAAGACAAACTCTGGGGCCAACGTCCTGACTTTC. The encoded protein is CVSRKTNSGANVLTF.

The V gene is TRBV9, the J gene TRBJ2-1, with 9 bases identical to TRBD2. The CDR3 is 18 amino acids. Losses at the gene ends were 4 bases for V and 0 bases for J; bases not matched to a gene: 11. Looked up from germline, CDR1 is SGDLS and CDR2 is YYNGEE. The CDR3 coding sequence is TGTGCCAGCAGCACTCCTAGGGGGCGGGAGGGCTCCTACAATGAGCAGTTCTTC. This gives the protein CASSTPRGREGSYNEQFF.

V is TRBV7-2 and J is TRBJ2-3; the match to TRBD2 covers 11 bases. The CDR3 length is 18 residues. V dropped 1 base and J dropped 6; count of bases not matched to a gene: 12. From germline, CDR1 is SGHTA and CDR2 FQGNSA. The DNA of the CDR3 is TGTGCCAGCAGCTTAGAGAGCGGACTAGCGGGTTGGGGGGATACGCAGTATTTT. Translation gives CASSLESGLAGWGDTQYF. The full variable domain, in which reference TRBV7-2 and TRBJ2-3 provide the parts outside the CDR3, is GAGVSQSPSNKVTEKGKDVELRCDPISGHTALYWYRQSLGQGLEFLIYFQGNSAPDKSGLPSDRFSAERTGGSVSTLTIQRTQQEDSAVYLCASSLESGLAGWGDTQYFGPGTRLTVL.

CDR3 protein: CSASRDARQETQYF. CDR3 DNA: TGCAGTGCTAGCCGGGACGCACGCCAAGAGACCCAGTACTTC. The chain employs TRBV20-1 and TRBJ2-5; the D gene could be TRBD1 or TRBD2 (5 bases each). The CDR3 runs to 14 residues. Germline CDR1 and CDR2: DFQATT and SNEGSKA (reference sequence). V was shortened by 3 bases and J by 1 base, with 12 bases between the two germline ends.

Only a few counts were recorded for this clonotype. V is TRBV5-6 and J is TRBJ2-7; D is perhaps TRBD1 or TRBD2 (5 bases each). With 2 bases removed from V and 4 bases from J, the gap between germline ends came to 19 bases. Germline V lookup: CDR1 SGHDT, CDR2 YYEEEE. CDR3 length: 16 residues. The CDR3 loop is CASSLGLGVQGYEQYF. DNA of the CDR3: TGTGCCAGCAGCTTAGGTTTGGGGGTCCAAGGATACGAGCAGTACTTC.

In this sample, this clonotype turned up a few times. The chain carries TRBV7-2 and TRBJ1-4; D remains ambiguous. The germline V and J ends were trimmed by 5 bases and 7 bases, with 5 bases remaining between them. This CDR3 comprises 11 residues. The germline gives CDR1 SGHTA, CDR2 FQGNSA. This CDR3 reads CASSRGEKLFF. In nucleotides, the CDR3 is TGTGCCAGCAGCCGTGGTGAAAAACTGTTTTTT. Drawing the rest from reference TRBV7-2 and TRBJ1-4, the complete variable domain is GAGVSQSPSNKVTEKGKDVELRCDPISGHTALYWYRQSLGQGLEFLIYFQGNSAPDKSGLPSDRFSAERTGGSVSTLTIQRTQQEDSAVYLCASSRGEKLFFGSGTQLSVL.

This rearrangement joins TRBV9 to TRBJ2-3, with D perhaps matching TRBD1 (5 bases). The germline V gene has CDR1 SGDLS and CDR2 YYNGEE. The V gene lost 4 bases and the J gene lost 0 bases, with 18 bases spanning the gap. The CDR3 is made up of 17 amino acids. The CDR3 DNA reads TGTGCCAGCAGCCCTCCGACAGTTCTCTCTAGCACAGATACGCAGTATTTT. Translating it yields CASSPPTVLSSTDTQYF.

The rearrangement links TRBV27 to TRBJ2-5; 8 bases agree with TRBD1. The CDR3 runs to 16 residues. Trimming cost V 3 bases and J 4 bases; bases outside gene matches: 10. Germline CDR1 and CDR2: MNHEY and SMNVEV (reference sequence). The CDR3 nucleotides are TGTGCCAGCAGTTTGGGCTTCCGGGACAGGATAGAGACCCAGTACTTC. Its translation: CASSLGFRDRIETQYF.

This clonotype has just a few counts. The chain combines TRBV7-9 with TRBJ2-7; 10 bases line up with TRBD2. J lost 0 bases, V lost 5 bases, and 10 bases had no gene match. The germline gives CDR1 SEHNR, CDR2 FQNEAQ (reference sequence). CDR3 length equals 17 residues. CDR3 DNA sequence: TGTGCCAGCAGCCCTCCTCAACGGACTAGCGGCTCCTACGAGCAGTACTTC. This gives the protein CASSPPQRTSGSYEQYF.

This clonotype was counted only a few times. J is TRBJ2-4 and V is TRBV5-1; D is uncertain. The CDR3 consists of 16 residues. CDR1 SGHRS and CDR2 YFSETQ come from the germline V gene. Trimming shortened V by 0 bases and J by 4 bases, and 14 bases separated the two germline ends. CDR3 bases: TGCGCCAGCAGCTTGGTCCTGGCAGATGCTAAAAACATTCAGTACTTC. Amino acid sequence: CASSLVLADAKNIQYF. The complete variable domain, with remaining parts taken from reference TRBV5-1 and TRBJ2-4, reads KAGVTQTPRYLIKTRGQQVTLSCSPISGHRSVSWYQQTPGQGLQFLFEYFSETQRNKGNFPGRFSGRQFSNSRSEMNVSTLELGDSALYLCASSLVLADAKNIQYFGAGTRLSVL.

This clonotype was detected a few times. This chain connects TRBV5-5 to TRBJ2-5; the D call may be TRBD1 or TRBD2 (5 bases each). TRBJ2-7 matches the DNA end more closely, so the J call is doubtful. Germline V lookup: CDR1 SGHKS, CDR2 YYEKEE (reference sequence). The CDR3 sequence is 14 residues long. The CDR3 loop is CASSRAGSGREQYF. In DNA form, the CDR3 reads TGTGCCAGCAGCCGCGCCGGGTCGGGGCGCGAGCAGTACTTC.

The chain carries TRBV3-1 and TRBJ2-5; possibly TRBD1 for D (6 bases). CDR1 LGHDT and CDR2 YNNKEL come from the germline V gene (reference sequence). The CDR3 is made up of 16 amino acids. V dropped 0 bases and J dropped 2 bases, with 13 bases sitting between them. CDR3 region: CASSQDRGTIQETQYF. CDR3 DNA: TGTGCCAGCAGCCAAGATAGGGGGACGATACAAGAGACCCAGTACTTC.

The CDR3 bases are TGTGCCAGCAGACTAAGGCCGGACACGGGAGCGCGGGAGACCCAGTACTTC. It encodes CASRLRPDTGARETQYF. V gene TRBV5-5 combines with J gene TRBJ2-7; a possible D gene is TRBD2 (6 bases). Gene TRBJ2-5 matches the end of the DNA better, so the J call may be wrong. This CDR3 has 17 amino acids. CDR1 and CDR2 from the germline V gene are SGHKS and YYEKEE (reference sequence).

The chain carries TRBV9 and TRBJ2-4; D is tentatively TRBD1 or TRBD2 (5 bases each). The better agreement between TRBJ2-7 and the DNA end casts doubt on the J call. Looked up from germline, CDR1 is SGDLS and CDR2 is YYNGEE. CDR3 size: 13 residues. CDR3 amino acids: CASSGIGAYEQYF. The CDR3 bases are TGTGCCAGCAGCGGCATCGGGGCGTACGAGCAGTACTTC.

This clonotype appeared a few times. The chain employs TRBV7-2 and TRBJ2-1; TRBD2 matches 9 bases. Per the germline V gene, CDR1 is SGHTA and CDR2 is FQGNSA. V lost 1 base and J lost 4; bases outside the gene matches: 5. The CDR3 loop spans 16 amino acids. The CDR3 region is CASSLVSSGTYNEQFF. For the CDR3, the DNA is TGTGCCAGCAGCTTAGTGTCTAGCGGGACTTACAATGAGCAGTTCTTC.

With respect to this clonotype: One base away lies a much larger clone, so this may be a sequencing read error. This rearrangement joins TRBV7-9 to TRBJ1-2; D gene uncertain. Looked up from germline, CDR1 is SEHNR and CDR2 is FQNEAQ (reference sequence). CDR3 length: 14 amino acids. CDR3 protein: CTSQAGKSGIGYTF. The CDR3, as DNA: TGTACCAGTCAGGCGGGGAAATCGGGCATTGGCTACACCTTC.

The chain is built from TRBV18 and TRBJ2-1; 10 bases are a match to TRBD2. This CDR3 spans 15 amino acids. After removal of 2 bases from V and 5 bases from J, the junction contained 3 bases not matched to a gene. Germline V gene sequence: CDR1 KGHSH, CDR2 LQKENI. CDR3 in DNA: TGTGCCAGCTCACCATTACTAGCGGGAAACAATGAGCAGTTCTTC. As protein: CASSPLLAGNNEQFF.